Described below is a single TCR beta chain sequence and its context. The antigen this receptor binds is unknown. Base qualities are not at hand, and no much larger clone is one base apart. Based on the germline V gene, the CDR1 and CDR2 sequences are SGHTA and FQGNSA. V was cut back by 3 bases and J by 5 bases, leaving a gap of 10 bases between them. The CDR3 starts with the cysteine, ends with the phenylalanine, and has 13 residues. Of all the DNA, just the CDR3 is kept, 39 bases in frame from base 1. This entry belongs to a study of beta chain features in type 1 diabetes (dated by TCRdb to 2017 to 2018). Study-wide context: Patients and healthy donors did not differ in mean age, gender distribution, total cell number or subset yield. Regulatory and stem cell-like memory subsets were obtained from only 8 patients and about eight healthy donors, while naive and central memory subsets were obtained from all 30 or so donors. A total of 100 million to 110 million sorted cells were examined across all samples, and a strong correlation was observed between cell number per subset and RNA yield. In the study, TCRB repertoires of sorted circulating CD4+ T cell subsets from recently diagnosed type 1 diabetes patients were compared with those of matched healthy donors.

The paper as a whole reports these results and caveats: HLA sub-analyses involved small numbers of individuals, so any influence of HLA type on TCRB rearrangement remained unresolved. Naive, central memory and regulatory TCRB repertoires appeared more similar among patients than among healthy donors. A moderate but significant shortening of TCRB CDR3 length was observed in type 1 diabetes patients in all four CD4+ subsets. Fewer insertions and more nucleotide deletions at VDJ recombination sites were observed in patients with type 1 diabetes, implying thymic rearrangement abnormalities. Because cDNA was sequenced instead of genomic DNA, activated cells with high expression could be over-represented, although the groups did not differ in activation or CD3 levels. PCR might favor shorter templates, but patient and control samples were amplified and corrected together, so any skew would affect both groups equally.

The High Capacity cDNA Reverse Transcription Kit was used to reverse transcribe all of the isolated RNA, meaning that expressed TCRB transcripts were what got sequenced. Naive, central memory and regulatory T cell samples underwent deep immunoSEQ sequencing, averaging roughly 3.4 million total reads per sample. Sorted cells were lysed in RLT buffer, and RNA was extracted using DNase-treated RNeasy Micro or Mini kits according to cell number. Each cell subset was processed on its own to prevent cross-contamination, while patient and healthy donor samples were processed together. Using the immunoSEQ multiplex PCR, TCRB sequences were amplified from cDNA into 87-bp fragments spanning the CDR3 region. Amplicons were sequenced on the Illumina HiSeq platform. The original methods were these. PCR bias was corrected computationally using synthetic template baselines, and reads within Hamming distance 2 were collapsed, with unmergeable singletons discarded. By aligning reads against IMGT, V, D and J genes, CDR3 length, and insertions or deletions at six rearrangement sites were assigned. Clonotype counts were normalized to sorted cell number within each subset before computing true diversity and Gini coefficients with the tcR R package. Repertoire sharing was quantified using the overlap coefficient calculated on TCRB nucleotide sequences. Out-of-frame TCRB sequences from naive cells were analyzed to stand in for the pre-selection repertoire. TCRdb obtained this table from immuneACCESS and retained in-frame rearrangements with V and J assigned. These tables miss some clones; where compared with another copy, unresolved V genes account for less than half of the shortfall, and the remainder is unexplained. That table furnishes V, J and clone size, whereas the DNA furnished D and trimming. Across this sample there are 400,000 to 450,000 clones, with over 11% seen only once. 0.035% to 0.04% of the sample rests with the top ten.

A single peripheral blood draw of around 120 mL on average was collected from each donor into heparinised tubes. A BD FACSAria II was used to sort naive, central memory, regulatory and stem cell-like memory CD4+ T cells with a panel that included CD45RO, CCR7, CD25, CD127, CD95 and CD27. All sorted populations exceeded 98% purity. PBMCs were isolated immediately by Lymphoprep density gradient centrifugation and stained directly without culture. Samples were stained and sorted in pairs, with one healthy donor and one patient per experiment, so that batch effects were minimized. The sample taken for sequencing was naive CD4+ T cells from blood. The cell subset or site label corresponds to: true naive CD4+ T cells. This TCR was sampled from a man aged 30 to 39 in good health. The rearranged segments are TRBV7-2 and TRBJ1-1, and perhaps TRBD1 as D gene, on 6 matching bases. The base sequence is TGTGCCAGCAGCTTTAACAGGGTTACTGAAGCTTTCTTT. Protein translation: CASSFNRVTEAFF.